This T cell receptor beta chain comes out of a study of blood T cell repertoires in COVID-19. Study summary: Collection of acute and convalescent COVID-19 samples took place in the United States, Italy and Spain. PBMCs, B-cell-depleted T cells, or T cells were the source of the cDNA or gDNA that made up the material.

V was cut by 5 bases and J by 7 bases, with 15 bases left in between. The length of the CDR3 is 13 residues. Germline V gives CDR1 MNHEY, CDR2 SMNVEV (reference sequence). Under the authors' procedure: Amplification from reference gene primers served as the basis for estimated nucleated cell counts. Here immunoSEQ multiplex PCR was the method, and the copy in TCRdb shows in-frame clones only, minus some. D and trimming were read from the DNA, whereas the V and J calls and clone size are those reported in that table. This sample has 300,000 to 400,000 clones, with roughly 90% found just once. The sequenced sample was peripheral blood. The sequence was obtained from a woman aged 50 to 60 with active or convalescent COVID-19. The genes are TRBV27 and TRBJ2-7; tentative D call: TRBD2 (6 bases). CDR3 DNA sequence: TGTGCCAGCAGTCCCCCCGTCGCGGGGGAGCAGTACTTC. It yields the protein CASSPPVAGEQYF.